The rows below give T cell receptor beta chains drawn from one sample of a study of cytomegalovirus exposure and HLA in healthy donors. Here immunoSEQ multiplex PCR was the method, and the copy in TCRdb shows in-frame clones only, minus some. The sample lists roughly 100,000 clones, roughly 69% occurring once. Sequenced material: PBMCs. The source is a man in his fifties in good health and CMV-seropositive. CDR3s include the opening cysteine and the closing phenylalanine or tryptophan. A D gene is named only where the DNA matches it firmly. Clone size, where shown, is once, few, many, or a class for clones that have expanded.

TRBV27	few	TRBJ2-1	TRBD1	TGTGCCAGCAGCCCCAGGGACAGGGGTCTAAGCTCCTACAATGAGCAGTTCTTC	CASSPRDRGLSSYNEQFF
TRBV5-1	NA	TRBJ1-2	TRBD1	TGCGCCAGCAGCTTGGCTTACAGGGGTGCCTATGGCTACACCTTC	CASSLAYRGAYGYTF
TRBV1	NA	TRBJ1-1	NA	TGCACCAGCAGCCAAGAGAGAGGAGACACTGAAGCTTTCTTT	CTSSQERGDTEAFF
TRBV21-1	NA	TRBJ1-6	NA	TGTGCCAGCGGGGCCTCGAGCTCCTATAATTCACCCCTCCACTTT	CASGASSSYNSPLHF
TRBV29-1	NA	TRBJ1-4	TRBD1	TGCAGCGTTAGACAGGGCTTGGATGAAAAACTGTTTTTT	CSVRQGLDEKLFF
TRBV4-2	few	TRBJ2-7	NA	TGTGCCAGCAGCCAACAGACAGCCGGGGGATACGAGCAGTACTTC	CASSQQTAGGYEQYF
TRBV7-6	once	TRBJ2-6	NA	TGTGCCAGCAGCCGATGGACAGAACGCTCTGGGGCCAACGGCCTGACTTTC	CASSRWTERSGANGLTF
TRBV21-1	NA	TRBJ2-2	NA	TGTGCCAGCAGCACCCGGGACAGGGAGGACACCGGGGAGCTGTTTTTT	CASSTRDREDTGELFF
TRBV5-1	few	TRBJ2-5	NA	TGCGCCAGCAGCTTGGACAGTTTCGAGACCCAGTACTTC	CASSLDSFETQYF
TRBV15	once	TRBJ1-1	NA	TGTGCCACCAGCGCAATGGGGGGGCTTACTGAAGCTTTCTTT	CATSAMGGLTEAFF
TRBV2	NA	TRBJ2-5	NA	TGTGCCGGCCGGGATCAAGAGACCCAGTACTTC	CAGRDQETQYF
TRBV7-2	NA	TRBJ2-1	TRBD1	TGTGCCAGCAGCCTAGGACAGGGGTTGCACAATGAGCAGTTCTTC	CASSLGQGLHNEQFF
TRBV29-1	NA	TRBJ2-3	NA	TGCAGCTACGTATACAGGGCCGTAAGCACAGATACGCAGTATTTT	CSYVYRAVSTDTQYF
TRBV7-5	NA	TRBJ1-6	NA	TGTGCCAGAAGCGCTCCGACAGGGCAAGGATCCTATAATTCACCCCTCCACTTT	CARSAPTGQGSYNSPLHF
TRBV27	NA	TRBJ2-7	TRBD2	TGTGCCAGCAGCCTCTTCGGGGCGGGGGGGCCCGTCGAGCAGTACTTC	CASSLFGAGGPVEQYF